Each of the 32 T cell receptor beta chains below was sequenced from the same sample in a study of blood T cell repertoires in COVID-19. Generated by immunoSEQ multiplex PCR, the TCRdb table keeps only in-frame clones and is missing some. In the table there are a few hundred thousand clones, roughly 90% of which are singletons. The sample consisted of PBMCs or T cells enriched from blood (not recorded which). Source of these receptors: a woman younger than 30 with acute COVID-19.

CDR3 protein: CASSRQTGSNTEAFF. DNA of the CDR3: TGTGCCAGCAGCCGCCAGACAGGGAGCAACACTGAAGCTTTCTTT. The J gene is TRBJ1-1, the V gene TRBV5-4, with TRBD1 identical over 7 bases. This CDR3 has 15 amino acids. The trim removed 4 bases at V and 2 bases at J, leaving 8 bases unmatched. Germline V gene sequence: CDR1 SGHNT, CDR2 YYREEE (reference sequence).

This chain links TRBV9 with TRBJ1-5; D uncertain. Germline V lookup: CDR1 SGDLS, CDR2 YYNGEE. Trimming shortened V by 1 base and J by 4 bases, and 12 bases separated the two germline ends. The CDR3 spans 15 residues. In DNA form, the CDR3 reads TGTGCCAGCAGCGTATTGGTAAGGAGGAATCAGCCCCAGCATTTT. Protein: CASSVLVRRNQPQHF.

As for this clone: A clone one base away is much larger, so this may be a read error. The chain uses TRBV10-3 and TRBJ2-3; 11 bases are shared with TRBD2. Looked up from germline, CDR1 is ENHRY and CDR2 is SYGVKD. The CDR3 extends over 15 amino acids. J was trimmed by 0 bases and V by 4 bases; bases with no gene match: 0. CDR3 sequence: CAISGTSGSTDTQYF. The CDR3 DNA sequence: TGTGCCATCAGTGGGACTAGCGGGAGCACAGATACGCAGTATTTT.

This CDR3 is CASSLAGEDEQYF. The CDR3 DNA reads as TGTGCCAGCAGCTTAGCGGGAGAGGACGAGCAGTACTTC. The V gene is TRBV3-1 (or the pseudogene TRBV3-2), the J gene TRBJ2-7; 9 bases are shared with TRBD2. The CDR3 consists of 13 residues. Losses at the gene ends were 5 bases for V and 5 bases for J; bases not matched to a gene: 4. Germline lookup yields CDR1 LGHDT and CDR2 YNNKEL (reference sequence).

The CDR3 loop is CASPLRPKENQPQHF. The CDR3 DNA follows: TGTGCCAGCCCTCTGCGGCCGAAGGAAAATCAGCCCCAGCATTTT. J is TRBJ1-5 and V is TRBV27; D uncertain. The CDR3 is 15 amino acids. The V and J ends lost 8 bases and 4 bases respectively, with 18 bases between them. CDR1 and CDR2 from the germline V gene are MNHEY and SMNVEV (reference sequence).

This chain joins TRBV18 and TRBJ2-2, with D possibly matching TRBD2 (5 bases). V shed 2 bases and J shed 4 bases, with 11 bases lying between them. This CDR3 spans 15 amino acids. Germline CDR1 KGHSH, CDR2 LQKENI. The CDR3 protein is CASSPYLGSTGELFF. CDR3 DNA sequence: TGTGCCAGCTCACCATATCTGGGGAGCACCGGGGAGCTGTTTTTT.

This clone was seen repeatedly, ten times or more. This chain uses TRBV6-2 or TRBV6-3 with TRBJ2-3, with no clear D. Between the trimmed V and J ends, which lost 0 bases and 0 bases, there was a span of 4 bases. Germline-derived CDR1 and CDR2 are MNHEY and SVGEGT. The CDR3 extends over 14 amino acids. CDR3: CASSYSTSTDTQYF. The CDR3, as DNA: TGTGCCAGCAGTTACTCGACTAGCACAGATACGCAGTATTTT.

Note on this clone: Other DNA sequences in this sample translate to the same CDR3. The V call is TRBV3-1 (or the pseudogene TRBV3-2), the J call TRBJ1-3; the D is unclear. Trimming cost V 2 bases and J 1 base, with 9 bases left between them. CDR1 and CDR2 (germline): LGHDT, YNNKEL (reference sequence). There are 15 residues in the CDR3. DNA for the CDR3: TGTGCCAGCAGCCAAATGGCAGGATCTGGAAACACCATATATTTT. Translation gives CASSQMAGSGNTIYF.

The gene calls are TRBV14 and TRBJ2-3; 8 nucleotides line up with TRBD2. The CDR3 contains 14 residues. Trimming took 4 bases from V and 6 from J; bases not matched to a gene: 6. Per germline, CDR1 SGHDN and CDR2 FVKESK. CDR3 sequence reads: CASSPGLASDTQYF. CDR3 nucleotide sequence: TGTGCCAGCAGCCCCGGACTAGCAAGCGATACGCAGTATTTT.

The chain uses TRBV19 and TRBJ2-2; D remains unclear. Deletions cut 7 bases from V and 3 bases from J, with 3 bases between. Germline V CDR1 and CDR2: LNHDA, SQIVND (reference sequence). This CDR3 spans 11 amino acids. The CDR3 nucleotides read TGTGCCAGTACTTACACCGGGGAGCTGTTTTTT. Translation gives CASTYTGELFF.

The V call is TRBV12-5, the J call TRBJ2-5; TRBD1 agrees at 9 bases. CDR1 is LGHNT, CDR2 FRNRAP, per germline. CDR3 size: 13 residues. The J segment lost 4 bases and the V segment lost 6 bases, leaving 3 bases of the junction unmatched. CDR3: CASGTDRGETQYF. As DNA, the CDR3 is TGTGCTAGTGGCACGGACAGGGGAGAGACCCAGTACTTC.

A few counts support this clone. The chain links TRBV11-3 to TRBJ1-1; D is possibly TRBD1 (5 bases). Germline CDR1 reads SGHNT; CDR2 reads YENEEA. The CDR3 has 13 amino acids. V was shortened by 4 bases and J by 8 bases, with 14 bases between the two germline ends. CDR3 nucleotides: TGTGCCAGCAGCTCGCAGGGTGATCGGGAAGCTTTCTTT. It translates to CASSSQGDREAFF.

The chain combines TRBV15 with TRBJ1-6; no clear D gene. Trimming shortened V by 0 bases and J by 5 bases, and 8 bases separated the two germline ends. Germline V gene lookup returns CDR1 LNHNV and CDR2 YYDKDF (reference sequence). This CDR3 comprises 15 residues. As DNA, the CDR3 is TGTGCCACCAGCAGAGATGGCCAGAATAATTCACCCCTCCACTTT. As protein: CATSRDGQNNSPLHF.

Here the CDR3 reads CASSAGGLEGTGELFF. The CDR3 DNA is TGTGCCAGCAGTGCTGGGGGACTCGAGGGGACCGGGGAGCTGTTTTTT. This chain uses TRBV28 with TRBJ2-2; a weak D match, TRBD2 (6 bases). Trimming removed 5 bases at V and 5 bases at J, with 18 bases between. CDR3 length equals 16 residues. CDR1 MDHEN and CDR2 SYDVKM come from the germline V gene.

The rearrangement uses TRBV28 and TRBJ2-1; the match to TRBD1 covers 8 bases. The ends lost 4 bases at V and 15 bases at J; junction bases unmatched: 14. The germline V gene has CDR1 MDHEN and CDR2 SYDVKM. The CDR3 is 14 residues long. The CDR3 is CASSSGQGSLSGFF. The CDR3 DNA sequence: TGTGCCAGCAGTTCAGGACAGGGTTCGCTTAGTGGGTTCTTC.

This clone was found a few times. This chain uses TRBV12-3 or TRBV12-4 with TRBJ2-7; 8 nucleotides agree with TRBD1. This CDR3 contains 13 residues. Trimming cost V 6 bases and J 3 bases; bases outside gene matches: 4. CDR3 region: CASRRQGLYEQYF. As DNA, the CDR3 is TGTGCCAGCAGGCGACAGGGGCTCTACGAGCAGTACTTC.

This chain joins TRBV4-1 and TRBJ2-7; a possible D gene is TRBD2 (5 bases). The CDR3 sequence is 13 residues long. Germline loops: CDR1 MGHRA, CDR2 YSYEKL. V was shortened by 5 bases and J by 3 bases, with 11 bases between the two germline ends. CDR3 protein: CASSIGGGYEQYF. Here the CDR3 DNA reads TGCGCCAGCAGCATCGGAGGTGGCTACGAGCAGTACTTC.

The chain is built from TRBV6-5 and TRBJ2-3, with 9 bases lining up with TRBD2. Germline-derived CDR1 and CDR2 are MNHEY and SVGAGI. The CDR3 contains 16 residues. The V and J ends lost 2 bases and 4 bases, in that order; junction bases with no gene match: 7. In nucleotides, the CDR3 is TGTGCCAGCAGTTACCTAGCGGGGCTAGATTCAGATACGCAGTATTTT. It specifies CASSYLAGLDSDTQYF.

The chain uses TRBV28 and TRBJ2-7; 8 bases are a match to TRBD1. Germline values: CDR1 MDHEN, CDR2 SYDVKM. Losses at the gene ends were 4 bases for V and 0 bases for J; bases not matched to a gene: 5. This CDR3 has 15 amino acids. Here the CDR3 DNA reads TGTGCCAGCAGTTCCGGACAGGGAGACTCCTACGAGCAGTACTTC. Its protein is CASSSGQGDSYEQYF.

The chain has TRBV19 and TRBJ1-1; TRBD1 aligns across 9 bases. The CDR3 is 14 amino acids. V was clipped by 10 bases and J by 0 bases; unmatched bases: 6. Germline lookup yields CDR1 LNHDA and CDR2 SQIVND (reference sequence). This CDR3 reads CATLDRGLNTEAFF. The CDR3 coding sequence is TGTGCCACCCTGGACAGGGGCTTGAACACTGAAGCTTTCTTT.

The V and J genes are TRBV9 and TRBJ2-7; 8 bases are shared with TRBD1. Germline CDR1 SGDLS, CDR2 YYNGEE. The CDR3 extends over 14 amino acids. The V segment lost 4 bases and the J segment 2 bases; nucleotides outside the gene matches: 5. DNA for the CDR3: TGTGCCAGCAGCCAGGGACAGGTCCCCTACGAGCAGTACTTC. Residues: CASSQGQVPYEQYF.

The V gene is TRBV19, the J gene TRBJ2-2; no firm D call. Germline V gives CDR1 LNHDA, CDR2 SQIVND (reference sequence). The CDR3 extends over 12 amino acids. Trimming stripped 5 bases from V and 7 bases from J, with 8 bases between. The CDR3 spells CASSRGDGELFF. Written as DNA, the CDR3 is TGTGCCAGTAGTCGTGGAGACGGGGAGCTGTTTTTT.

V usage is TRBV24-1 and J usage is TRBJ1-5, with a possible D match to TRBD1 (5 bases). The CDR3 runs to 19 residues. The V end was cut by 2 bases, the J end by 5 bases, with 24 bases between. Germline V gene sequence: CDR1 KGHDR, CDR2 SFDVKD. The CDR3 nucleotides read TGTGCCACCAGTGATTCCGGGGGATCGCCAACGTGGGTTGATCAGCCCCAGCATTTT. This encodes CATSDSGGSPTWVDQPQHF.

The rearrangement joins TRBV5-1 to TRBJ1-1, with D unclear. V was trimmed by 4 bases and J by 7 bases, leaving 14 bases between them. The CDR3 consists of 13 residues. The V gene's germline CDR1 is SGHRS and CDR2 YFSETQ. CDR3: CASSPSGNNEAFF. As DNA, the CDR3 is TGCGCCAGCAGCCCCTCAGGTAATAATGAAGCTTTCTTT.

The rearrangement uses TRBV11-2 and TRBJ1-3; no definite D call. CDR1 SGHAT and CDR2 FQNNGV come from the germline V gene. The V gene lost 3 bases and the J gene lost 0 bases, with 9 bases spanning the gap. This CDR3 has 15 amino acids. CDR3 loop: CASSFLPRSGNTIYF. CDR3 nucleotide sequence: TGTGCCAGCAGCTTCCTCCCGCGCTCTGGAAACACCATATATTTT.

The chain links TRBV7-9 to TRBJ2-7; possibly TRBD1 for D (6 bases). This CDR3 region has 14 residues. Germline V gene lookup returns CDR1 SEHNR and CDR2 FQNEAQ (reference sequence). Between the trimmed V and J ends, which lost 2 bases and 3 bases, there was a span of 11 bases. The CDR3 nucleotides are TGTGCCAGCAGCTTACAGGGGATTCGCTACGAGCAGTACTTC. As protein: CASSLQGIRYEQYF.

The CDR3 bases are TGTGCCAGCAGTCCCCCCGGGGGGCGCGGCTACACCTTC. Its translation: CASSPPGGRGYTF. V is TRBV28 and J is TRBJ1-2; perhaps TRBD1 as D (6 bases). Germline loops: CDR1 MDHEN, CDR2 SYDVKM. V lost 5 bases, J lost 8 bases, and 15 bases lay in between. The CDR3 spans 13 residues.

The rearrangement joins TRBV7-3 to TRBJ2-2; D not resolved. Germline V gives CDR1 SGHTA, CDR2 FQGTGA. V lost 3 bases, J lost 3 bases, and 8 bases lay in between. There are 14 residues in the CDR3. The DNA of the CDR3 is TGTGCCAGCAGCTTCTCCGGTTACACCGGGGAGCTGTTTTTT. This gives the protein CASSFSGYTGELFF.

The gene calls are TRBV10-3 and TRBJ2-2; D possibly corresponds to TRBD2 (7 bases). Germline lookup yields CDR1 ENHRY and CDR2 SYGVKD. The CDR3 covers 12 residues. V was clipped by 7 bases and J by 6 bases, with 9 bases between them. The CDR3 protein is CAIKGGPGELFF. CDR3 coding DNA: TGTGCCATCAAGGGGGGGCCCGGGGAGCTGTTTTTT.

The chain has TRBV30 and TRBJ1-4; D gene uncertain. CDR3 length: 12 residues. Germline V gene sequence: CDR1 GTSNPN, CDR2 SVGIG (reference sequence). CDR3 protein: CAWARRGEKLFF. CDR3 bases: TGTGCTTGGGCCAGGCGCGGGGAAAAACTGTTTTTT.

The chain links TRBV10-3 to TRBJ1-1; 7 nucleotides line up with TRBD1. V lost 10 bases to trimming and J lost 4 bases; unmatched junction nucleotides: 12. The CDR3 is 14 amino acids. CDR1 ENHRY and CDR2 SYGVKD come from the germline V gene. The CDR3 DNA reads as TGTGCCACCCAGGGGGGTATTCCGGGCACTGAAGCTTTCTTT. Translation: CATQGGIPGTEAFF.

This chain joins TRBV3-1 (or the pseudogene TRBV3-2) and TRBJ2-2; 11 bases align to TRBD2. Trimming took 8 bases from V and 5 from J; bases not matched to a gene: 4. Germline loops: CDR1 LGHDT, CDR2 YNNKEL (reference sequence). CDR3 size: 14 residues. CDR3 sequence reads: CASRLAGNTGELFF. Written as DNA, the CDR3 is TGTGCCAGCCGACTAGCGGGAAATACCGGGGAGCTGTTTTTT.